This T cell receptor (beta chain) was found in a study of OX40 agonist ivuxolimab in advanced cancers. Turning to the study itself: Ivuxolimab is an agonistic anti-OX40 (CD134) antibody, and patients were treated with it. Participants could have had prior anti-PD-1, anti-PD-L1 or anti-CTLA-4 therapy, and less than 45% had some. General study findings and limits: Expanded peripheral T-cell antigen specificity went undetermined.

About this clone: As yet, its antigen is unknown.

Data came from immunoSEQ multiplex PCR; TCRdb stores just in-frame clones and leaves some out. This sample has tens of thousands of clones, with 65% to 85% found just once. The sequences come from CD4+ or CD8+ T cells sorted from blood, collected in a trial of the OX40 agonist ivuxolimab. This sequence was found in an adult with an advanced solid tumor such as melanoma, head and neck, liver or kidney cancer.

The CDR3 is CASSGTFLVSNQPQHF. Here the CDR3 DNA reads TGTGCCAGCAGTGGGACATTCCTGGTGAGCAATCAGCCCCAGCATTTT. V is TRBV6-1 and J is TRBJ1-5, with a possible D match to TRBD1 (5 bases). Trimming stripped 4 bases from V and 1 base from J, with 14 bases between. Per germline, CDR1 MNHNS and CDR2 SASEGT. This CDR3 is 16 amino acids long.